Below, one T cell receptor beta chain is given with its context. Its antigen remains unknown. The data derive from a study of blood T cells in healthy people across ages. Study-level findings and limits: Leaving the PBMCs unsorted stopped any conclusive comparison of naive versus antigen-experienced cells. One million T cells yielded diversity estimates that were considered underestimates.

The CDR3 runs 18 residues. The germline CDR1 and CDR2 sequences are SEHNR and FQNEAQ (reference sequence). Together with a sample-barcoded 5' primer, a J-beta primer mix was included in a second PCR lasting about 7 to 12 cycles. A template-switch adaptor containing 12 random nucleotides labeled each cDNA molecule. A single record per CDR3 protein comes from TCRdb applying MiXCR to the 5' RACE reads. This repertoire shows about 970,000 distinct CDR3 sequences, just over 50% found once; its top ten account for roughly a fifth. Every sample had a minimum of 6 million PBMCs isolated. The chain joins TRBV7-9 to TRBJ2-1, with TRBD2 matching 12 bases. The J call is uncertain, as TRBJ2-7 better fits the DNA end. The receptor comes from a woman aged 60 to 75 in good health. Sequencing was performed on blood. CDR3 residues: CASSLTIRLAGAMDEQYF. CDR3 bases: TGTGCCAGCAGCTTAACTATTAGACTAGCGGGAGCTATGGATGAGCAGTACTTC.